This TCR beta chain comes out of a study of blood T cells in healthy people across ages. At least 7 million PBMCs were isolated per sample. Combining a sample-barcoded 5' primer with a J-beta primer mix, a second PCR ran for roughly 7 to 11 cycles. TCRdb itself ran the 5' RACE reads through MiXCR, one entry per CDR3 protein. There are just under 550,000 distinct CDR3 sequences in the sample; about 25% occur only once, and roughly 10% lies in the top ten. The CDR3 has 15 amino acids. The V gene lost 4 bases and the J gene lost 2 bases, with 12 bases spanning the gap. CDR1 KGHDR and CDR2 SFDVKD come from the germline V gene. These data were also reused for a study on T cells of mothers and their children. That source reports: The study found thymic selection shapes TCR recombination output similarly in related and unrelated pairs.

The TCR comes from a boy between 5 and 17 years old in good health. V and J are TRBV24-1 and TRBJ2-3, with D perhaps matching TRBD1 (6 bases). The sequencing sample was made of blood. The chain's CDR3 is CATSEVQGNTDTQYF. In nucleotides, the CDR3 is TGTGCCACCAGTGAGGTACAGGGTAACACAGATACGCAGTATTTT.